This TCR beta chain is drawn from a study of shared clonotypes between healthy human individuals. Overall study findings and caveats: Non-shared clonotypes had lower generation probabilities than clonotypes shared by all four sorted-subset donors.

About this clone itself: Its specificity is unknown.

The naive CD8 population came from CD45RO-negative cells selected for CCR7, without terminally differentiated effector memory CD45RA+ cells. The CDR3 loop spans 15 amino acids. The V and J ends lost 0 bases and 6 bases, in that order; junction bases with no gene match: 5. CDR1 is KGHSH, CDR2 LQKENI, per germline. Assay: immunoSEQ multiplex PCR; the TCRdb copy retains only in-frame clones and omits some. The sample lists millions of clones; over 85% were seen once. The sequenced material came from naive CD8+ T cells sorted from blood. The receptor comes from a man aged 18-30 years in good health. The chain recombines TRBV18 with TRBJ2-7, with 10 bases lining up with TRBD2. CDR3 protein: CASSPPSSGSGEQYF. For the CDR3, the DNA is TGTGCCAGCTCACCACCGTCTAGCGGGAGCGGCGAGCAGTACTTC.